This T cell receptor (beta chain) was recovered during a study of lymphopenia after photon versus proton radiotherapy. With respect to this clone: Its specificity is not known.

V trimming: 1 base; J trimming: 11 bases; junction bases outside the gene matches: 11. The CDR3 contains 15 residues. Germline V gene data show CDR1 as SGHTA and CDR2 as FQGNSA. Points from the study as a whole: Larger post-nadir TCR diversity loss correlated inversely with survival in deceased patients. Under photons, naive T cells and diversity fell while effector/memory populations rose. After the lymphocyte nadir, photon-treated repertoires showed oligoclonal expansion, especially of CD8+ Temra cells. Better survival with proton therapy was suggested as possible, not demonstrated.

Sequenced by immunoSEQ multiplex PCR; TCRdb stores in-frame clones only, minus some. The data show 26,000 or so clones, with around 81% seen just once and approximately 31% held by the top ten. V usage is TRBV7-2 and J usage is TRBJ1-1, with 9 bases matching TRBD1. The source material was peripheral blood, sampled from a patient treated with photon-based radiotherapy. This TCR derives from a man aged 50-60 years with gastric cancer. The CDR3 loop is CASSLVDVGTGSAFF. The CDR3 DNA is TGTGCCAGCAGCTTAGTTGACGTTGGGACAGGGAGTGCTTTCTTT.